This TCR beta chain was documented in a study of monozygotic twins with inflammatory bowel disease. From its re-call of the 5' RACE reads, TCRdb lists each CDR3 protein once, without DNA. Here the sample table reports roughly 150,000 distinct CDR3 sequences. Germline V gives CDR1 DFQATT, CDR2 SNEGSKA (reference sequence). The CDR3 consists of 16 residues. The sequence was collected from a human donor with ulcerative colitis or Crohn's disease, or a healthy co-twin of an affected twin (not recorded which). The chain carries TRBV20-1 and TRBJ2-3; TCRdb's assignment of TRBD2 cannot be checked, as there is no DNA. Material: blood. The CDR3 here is CSAIPTSGRFTDTQYF.